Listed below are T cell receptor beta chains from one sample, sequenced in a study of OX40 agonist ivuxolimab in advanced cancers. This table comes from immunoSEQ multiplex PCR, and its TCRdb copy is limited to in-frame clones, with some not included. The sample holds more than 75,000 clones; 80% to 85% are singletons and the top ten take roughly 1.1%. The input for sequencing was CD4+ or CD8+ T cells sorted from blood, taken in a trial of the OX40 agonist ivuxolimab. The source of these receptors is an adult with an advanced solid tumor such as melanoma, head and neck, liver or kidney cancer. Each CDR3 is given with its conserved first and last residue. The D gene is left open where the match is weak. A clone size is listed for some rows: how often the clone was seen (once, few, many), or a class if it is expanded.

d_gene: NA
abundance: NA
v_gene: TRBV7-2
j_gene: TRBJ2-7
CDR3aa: CASSPERFRGYEQYF
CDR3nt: TGTGCCAGCAGCCCCGAGCGTTTTCGCGGGTACGAGCAGTACTTC

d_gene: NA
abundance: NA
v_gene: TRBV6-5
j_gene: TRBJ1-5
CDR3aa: CASSYEGIQPQHF
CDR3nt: TGTGCCAGCAGTTACGAAGGGATTCAGCCCCAGCATTTT

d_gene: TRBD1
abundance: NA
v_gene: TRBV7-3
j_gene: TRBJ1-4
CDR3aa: CASSLPKQGPTNEKLFF
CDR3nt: TGTGCCAGCAGCTTACCAAAACAGGGGCCAACTAATGAAAAACTGTTTTTT

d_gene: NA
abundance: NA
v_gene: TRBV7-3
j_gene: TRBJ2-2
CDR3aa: CASSLALNTGELFF
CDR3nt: TGTGCCAGCAGCTTAGCGCTCAACACCGGGGAGCTGTTTTTT

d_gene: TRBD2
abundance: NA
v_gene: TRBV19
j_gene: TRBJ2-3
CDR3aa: CASSSGQRGGVDTQYF
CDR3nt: TGTGCCAGTTCCTCGGGCCAGCGGGGGGGCGTAGATACGCAGTATTTT

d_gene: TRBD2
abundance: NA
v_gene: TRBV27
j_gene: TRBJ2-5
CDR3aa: CASSLTGGETQYF
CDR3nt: TGTGCCAGCAGTTTGACGGGGGGAGAGACCCAGTACTTC

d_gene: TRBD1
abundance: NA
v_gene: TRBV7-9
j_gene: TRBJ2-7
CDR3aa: CTARQGAGEQYF
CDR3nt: TGTACAGCGCGGCAGGGGGCTGGCGAGCAGTACTTC

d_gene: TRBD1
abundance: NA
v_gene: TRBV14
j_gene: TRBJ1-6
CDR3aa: CASSVDRGRGSPLHF
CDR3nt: TGTGCCAGCAGCGTAGACAGGGGGCGAGGTTCACCCCTCCACTTT

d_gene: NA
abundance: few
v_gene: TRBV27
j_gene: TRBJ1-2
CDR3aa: CASSPQGRDGYTF
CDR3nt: TGTGCCAGCAGCCCACAGGGTAGGGATGGCTACACCTTC

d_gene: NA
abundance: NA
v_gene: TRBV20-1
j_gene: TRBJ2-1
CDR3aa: CSAYWYNEQFF
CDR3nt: TGCAGTGCTTACTGGTACAATGAGCAGTTCTTC

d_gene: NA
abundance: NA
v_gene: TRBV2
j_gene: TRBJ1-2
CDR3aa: CASSESTVGYTF
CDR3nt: TGTGCCAGCAGTGAATCGACGGTAGGCTACACCTTC

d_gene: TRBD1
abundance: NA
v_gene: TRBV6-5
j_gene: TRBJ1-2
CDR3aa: CASSSLTTGDYGYTF
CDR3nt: TGTGCCAGCAGTTCCCTCACGACAGGGGACTATGGCTACACCTTC

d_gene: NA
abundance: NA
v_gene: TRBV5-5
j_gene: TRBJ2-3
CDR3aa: CASSGNGGTRGDTQYF
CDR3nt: TGTGCCAGCAGCGGGAACGGGGGAACGAGAGGAGATACGCAGTATTTT

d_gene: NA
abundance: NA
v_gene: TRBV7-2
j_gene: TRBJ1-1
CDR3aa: CASSSGRVNTEAFF
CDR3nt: TGTGCCAGCAGCTCGGGCAGGGTGAACACTGAAGCTTTCTTT

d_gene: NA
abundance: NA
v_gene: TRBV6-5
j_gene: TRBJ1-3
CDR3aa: CASKNGNTIYF
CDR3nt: TGTGCCAGCAAGAATGGAAACACCATATATTTT

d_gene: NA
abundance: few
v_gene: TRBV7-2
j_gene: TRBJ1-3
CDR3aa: CASNLGGAGHGNTIYF
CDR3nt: TGTGCCAGCAACCTCGGAGGGGCAGGGCATGGAAACACCATATATTTT

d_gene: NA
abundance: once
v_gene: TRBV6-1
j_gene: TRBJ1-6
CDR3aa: CASSEQGRANSPLHF
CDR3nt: TGTGCCAGCAGTGAACAGGGACGGGCTAATTCACCCCTCCACTTT

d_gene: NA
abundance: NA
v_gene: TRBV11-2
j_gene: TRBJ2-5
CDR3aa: CASSFNQGQETQYF
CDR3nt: TGTGCCAGCAGCTTTAACCAGGGGCAAGAGACCCAGTACTTC

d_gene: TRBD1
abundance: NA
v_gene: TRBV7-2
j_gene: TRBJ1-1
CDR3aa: CASSTGQETEAFF
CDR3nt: TGTGCCAGCAGCACCGGACAGGAGACTGAAGCTTTCTTT

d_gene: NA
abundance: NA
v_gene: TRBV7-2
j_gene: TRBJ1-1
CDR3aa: CASSARMNTEAFF
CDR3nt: TGTGCCAGCAGCGCTAGAATGAACACTGAAGCTTTCTTT

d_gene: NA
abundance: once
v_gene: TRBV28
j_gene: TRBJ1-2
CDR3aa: CASSLRVKVPYGYTF
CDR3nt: TGTGCCAGCAGTTTAAGGGTAAAGGTTCCCTATGGCTACACCTTC

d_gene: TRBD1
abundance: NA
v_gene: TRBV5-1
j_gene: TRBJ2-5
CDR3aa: CASSSRDRGGTQYF
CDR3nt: TGCGCCAGCAGCTCCCGGGACAGGGGGGGGACCCAGTACTTC

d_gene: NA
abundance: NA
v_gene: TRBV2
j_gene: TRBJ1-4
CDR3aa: CASTGSGGAREKLFF
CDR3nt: TGTGCCAGCACGGGGTCGGGGGGCGCGAGGGAAAAACTGTTTTTT

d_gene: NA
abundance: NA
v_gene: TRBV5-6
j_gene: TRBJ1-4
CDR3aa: CASSSVPGPNEKLFF
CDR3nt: TGTGCCAGCAGCTCAGTCCCGGGCCCTAATGAAAAACTGTTTTTT

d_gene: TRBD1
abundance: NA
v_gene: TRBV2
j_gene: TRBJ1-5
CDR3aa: CASSEARGQGAFQPQHF
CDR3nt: TGTGCCAGCAGTGAAGCGAGGGGACAGGGGGCCTTTCAGCCCCAGCATTTT

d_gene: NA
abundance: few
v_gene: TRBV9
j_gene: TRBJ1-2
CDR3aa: CASSVGGGKDGYTF
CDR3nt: TGTGCCAGCAGCGTAGGCGGGGGGAAGGATGGCTACACCTTC

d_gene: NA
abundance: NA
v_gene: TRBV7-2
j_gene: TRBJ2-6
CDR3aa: CASSWVRPGLSGANVLTF
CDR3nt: TGTGCCAGCAGTTGGGTCCGTCCGGGACTCTCTGGGGCCAACGTCCTGACTTTC

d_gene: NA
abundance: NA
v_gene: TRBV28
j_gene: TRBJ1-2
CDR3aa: CASSFLNSRGGYTF
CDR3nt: TGTGCCAGCAGTTTCTTAAATTCCAGGGGTGGCTACACCTTC

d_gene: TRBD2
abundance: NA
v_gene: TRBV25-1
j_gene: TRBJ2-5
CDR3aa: CASSDSGLAGLSETQYF
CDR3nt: TGTGCCAGCAGTGACTCCGGACTAGCGGGGCTGTCGGAGACCCAGTACTTC

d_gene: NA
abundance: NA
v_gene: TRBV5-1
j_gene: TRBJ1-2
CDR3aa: CASSAPGTSGYTF
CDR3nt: TGCGCCAGCAGCGCCCCGGGGACGTCAGGCTACACCTTC

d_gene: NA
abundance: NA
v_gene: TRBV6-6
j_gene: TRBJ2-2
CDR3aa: CASNSRQANTGELFF
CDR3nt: TGTGCCAGCAATTCTAGGCAGGCGAACACCGGGGAGCTGTTTTTT

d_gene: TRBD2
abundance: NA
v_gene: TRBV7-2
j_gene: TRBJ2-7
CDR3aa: CASSFSGSHEQYF
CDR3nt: TGTGCCAGCAGCTTCAGCGGGAGCCACGAGCAGTACTTC

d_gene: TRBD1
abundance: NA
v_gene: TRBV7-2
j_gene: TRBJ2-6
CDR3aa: CASSPRDRVSGANVLTF
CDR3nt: TGTGCCAGCAGCCCCCGGGACAGAGTCTCTGGGGCCAACGTCCTGACTTTC

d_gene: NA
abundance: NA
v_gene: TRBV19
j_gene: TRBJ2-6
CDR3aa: CASSVVTSWAGANVLTF
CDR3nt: TGTGCCAGTAGTGTTGTCACCTCCTGGGCCGGGGCCAACGTCCTGACTTTC

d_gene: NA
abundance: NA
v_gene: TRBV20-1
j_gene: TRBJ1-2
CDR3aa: CSVTLGPVVTF
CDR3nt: TGCAGTGTTACCCTGGGGCCCGTGGTTACCTTC

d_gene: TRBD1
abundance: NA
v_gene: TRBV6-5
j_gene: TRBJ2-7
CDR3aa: CASNGQGMGEQYF
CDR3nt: TGTGCCAGCAACGGACAGGGAATGGGCGAGCAGTACTTC

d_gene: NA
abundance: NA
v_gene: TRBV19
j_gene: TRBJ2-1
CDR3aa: CASRKDSPYNEQFF
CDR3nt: TGTGCCAGTAGGAAGGACAGCCCCTACAATGAGCAGTTCTTC

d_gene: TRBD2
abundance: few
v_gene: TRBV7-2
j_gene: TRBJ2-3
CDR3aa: CASSLSRGGRTDTQYF
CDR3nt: TGTGCCAGCAGCTTAAGTCGCGGGGGACGCACAGATACGCAGTATTTT

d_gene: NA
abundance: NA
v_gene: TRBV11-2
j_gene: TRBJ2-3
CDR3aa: CASSSHPRVSTDTQYF
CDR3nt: TGTGCCAGCAGCTCTCACCCCAGGGTTAGCACAGATACGCAGTATTTT

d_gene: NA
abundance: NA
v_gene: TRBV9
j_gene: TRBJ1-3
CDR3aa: CASSVASVPGNTIYF
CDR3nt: TGTGCCAGCAGCGTAGCGAGTGTACCGGGAAACACCATATATTTT

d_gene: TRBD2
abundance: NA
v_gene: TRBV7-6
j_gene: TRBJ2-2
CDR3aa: CASSLFSAGGRYTGELFF
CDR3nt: TGTGCCAGCAGCTTATTTTCCGCGGGGGGGCGATACACCGGGGAGCTGTTTTTT

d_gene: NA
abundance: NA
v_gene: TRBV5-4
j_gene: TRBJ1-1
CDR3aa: CASSGGLANTEAFF
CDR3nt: TGTGCCAGCAGTGGGGGGCTGGCGAACACTGAAGCTTTCTTT